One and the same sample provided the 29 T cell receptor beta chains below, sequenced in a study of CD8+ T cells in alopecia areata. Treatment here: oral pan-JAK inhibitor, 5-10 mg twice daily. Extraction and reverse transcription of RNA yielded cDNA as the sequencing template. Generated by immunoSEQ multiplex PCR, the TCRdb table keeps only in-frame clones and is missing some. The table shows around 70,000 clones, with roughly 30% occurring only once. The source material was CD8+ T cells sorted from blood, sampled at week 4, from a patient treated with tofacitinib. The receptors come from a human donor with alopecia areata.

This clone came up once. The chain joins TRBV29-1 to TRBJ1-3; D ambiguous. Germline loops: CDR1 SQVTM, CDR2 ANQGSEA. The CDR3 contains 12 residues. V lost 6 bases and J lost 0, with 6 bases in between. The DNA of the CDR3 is TGCAGCGTGATTGTCTCTGGAAACACCATATATTTT. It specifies CSVIVSGNTIYF. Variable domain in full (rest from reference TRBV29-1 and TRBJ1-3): SAVISQKPSRDICQRGTSLTIQCQVDSQVTMMFWYRQQPGQSLTLIATANQGSEATYESGFVIDKFPISRPNLTFSTLTVSNMSPEDSSIYLCSVIVSGNTIYFGEGSWLTVV.

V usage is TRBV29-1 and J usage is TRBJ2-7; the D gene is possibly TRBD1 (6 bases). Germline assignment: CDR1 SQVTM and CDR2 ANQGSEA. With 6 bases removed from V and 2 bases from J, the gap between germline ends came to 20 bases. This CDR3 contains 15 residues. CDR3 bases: TGCAGCGTCCGGGGTAAATTGGACAGAGCCTACGAGCAGTACTTC. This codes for CSVRGKLDRAYEQYF.

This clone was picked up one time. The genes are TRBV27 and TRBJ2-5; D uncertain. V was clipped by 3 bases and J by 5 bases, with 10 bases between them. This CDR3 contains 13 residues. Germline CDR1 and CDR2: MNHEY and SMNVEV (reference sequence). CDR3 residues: CASSLVWKETQYF. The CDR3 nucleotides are TGTGCCAGCAGTTTGGTGTGGAAGGAGACCCAGTACTTC.

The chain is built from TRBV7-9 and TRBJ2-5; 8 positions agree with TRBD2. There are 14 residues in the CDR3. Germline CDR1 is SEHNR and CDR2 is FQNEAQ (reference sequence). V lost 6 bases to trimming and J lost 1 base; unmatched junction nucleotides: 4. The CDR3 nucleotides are TGTGCCAGCAGGATAGCGGGACGCCAAGAGACCCAGTACTTC. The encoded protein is CASRIAGRQETQYF.

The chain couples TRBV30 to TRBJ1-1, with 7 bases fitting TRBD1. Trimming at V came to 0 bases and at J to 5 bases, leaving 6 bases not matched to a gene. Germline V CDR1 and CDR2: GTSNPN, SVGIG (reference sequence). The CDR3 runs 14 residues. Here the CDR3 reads CAWSVSGRGTEAFF. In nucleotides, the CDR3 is TGTGCCTGGAGTGTTTCGGGCAGGGGGACTGAAGCTTTCTTT.

CDR3 nucleotide sequence: TGTGCGGGACATTACACCGGGGAGCTGTTTTTT. Protein: CAGHYTGELFF. The chain uses TRBV30 and TRBJ2-2, with D perhaps TRBD1 (6 bases). The V gene's germline CDR1 is GTSNPN and CDR2 SVGIG (reference sequence). The CDR3 has 11 amino acids.

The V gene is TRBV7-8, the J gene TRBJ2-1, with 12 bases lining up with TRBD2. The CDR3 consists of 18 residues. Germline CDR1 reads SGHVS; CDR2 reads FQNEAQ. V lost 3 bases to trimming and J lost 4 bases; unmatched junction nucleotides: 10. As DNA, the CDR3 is TGTGCCAGCAGCTTTGTTCTAGCGGGAGGGCCGAGGTACAATGAGCAGTTCTTC. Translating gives CASSFVLAGGPRYNEQFF.

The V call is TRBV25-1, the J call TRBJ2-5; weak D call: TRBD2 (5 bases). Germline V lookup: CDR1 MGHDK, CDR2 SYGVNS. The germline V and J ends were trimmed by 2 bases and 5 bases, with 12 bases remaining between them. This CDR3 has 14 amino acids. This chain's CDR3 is CASSEAEGWETQYF. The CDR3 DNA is TGTGCCAGCAGTGAAGCTGAGGGTTGGGAGACCCAGTACTTC.

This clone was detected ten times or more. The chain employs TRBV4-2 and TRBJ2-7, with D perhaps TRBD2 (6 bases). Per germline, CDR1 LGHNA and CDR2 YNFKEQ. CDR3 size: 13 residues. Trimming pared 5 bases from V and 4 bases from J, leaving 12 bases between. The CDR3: CASSERAEYEQYF. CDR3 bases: TGTGCCAGCAGCGAGCGGGCGGAATACGAGCAGTACTTC.

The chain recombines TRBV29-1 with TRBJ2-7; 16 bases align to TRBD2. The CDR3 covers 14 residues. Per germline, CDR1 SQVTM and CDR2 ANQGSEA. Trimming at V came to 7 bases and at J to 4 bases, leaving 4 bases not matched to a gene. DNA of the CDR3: TGCAGCGCCGGGACTAGCGGGAGGGTATACGAGCAGTACTTC. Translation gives CSAGTSGRVYEQYF.

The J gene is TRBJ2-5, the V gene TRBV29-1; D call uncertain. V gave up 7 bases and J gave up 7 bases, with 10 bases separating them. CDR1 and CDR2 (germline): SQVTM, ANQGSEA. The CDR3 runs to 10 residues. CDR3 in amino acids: CSGVVGTQYF. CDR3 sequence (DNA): TGCAGCGGCGTAGTGGGGACCCAGTACTTC.

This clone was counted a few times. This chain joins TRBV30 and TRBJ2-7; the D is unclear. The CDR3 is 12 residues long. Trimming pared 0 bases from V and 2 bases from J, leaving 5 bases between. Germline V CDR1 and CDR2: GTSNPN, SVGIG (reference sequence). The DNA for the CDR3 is TGTGCCTGGAGTGTACTTGCCTACGAGCAGTACTTC. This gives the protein CAWSVLAYEQYF. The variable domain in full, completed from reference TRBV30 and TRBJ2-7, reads SQTIHQWPATLVQPVGSPLSLECTVEGTSNPNLYWYRQAAGRGLQLLFYSVGIGQISSEVPQNLSASRPQDRQFILSSKKLLLSDSGFYLCAWSVLAYEQYFGPGTRLTVT.

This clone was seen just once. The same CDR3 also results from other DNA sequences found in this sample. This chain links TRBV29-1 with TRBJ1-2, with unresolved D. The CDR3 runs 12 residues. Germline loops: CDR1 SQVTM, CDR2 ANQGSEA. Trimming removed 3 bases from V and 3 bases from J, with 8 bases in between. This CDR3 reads CSVDRGDYGYTF. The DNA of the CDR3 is TGCAGCGTTGATCGGGGAGACTATGGCTACACCTTC.

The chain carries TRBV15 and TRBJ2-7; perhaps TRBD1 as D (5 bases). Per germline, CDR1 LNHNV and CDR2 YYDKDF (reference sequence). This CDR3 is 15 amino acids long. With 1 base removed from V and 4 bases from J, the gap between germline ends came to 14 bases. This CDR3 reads CATSRAQGMGYEQYF. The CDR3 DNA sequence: TGTGCCACCAGCAGAGCCCAGGGTATGGGTTACGAGCAGTACTTC.

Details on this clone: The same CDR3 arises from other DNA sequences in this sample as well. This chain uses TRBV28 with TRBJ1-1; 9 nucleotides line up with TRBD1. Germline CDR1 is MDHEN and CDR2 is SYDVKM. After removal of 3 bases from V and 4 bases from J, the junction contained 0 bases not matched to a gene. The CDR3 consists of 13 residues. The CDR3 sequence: CASSLTGGTEAFF. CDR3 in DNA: TGTGCCAGCAGTTTGACAGGGGGCACTGAAGCTTTCTTT. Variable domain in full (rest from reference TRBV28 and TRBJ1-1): DVKVTQSSRYLVKRTGEKVFLECVQDMDHENMFWYRQDPGLGLRLIYFSYDVKMKEKGDIPEGYSVSREKKERFSLILESASTNQTSMYLCASSLTGGTEAFFGQGTRLTVV.

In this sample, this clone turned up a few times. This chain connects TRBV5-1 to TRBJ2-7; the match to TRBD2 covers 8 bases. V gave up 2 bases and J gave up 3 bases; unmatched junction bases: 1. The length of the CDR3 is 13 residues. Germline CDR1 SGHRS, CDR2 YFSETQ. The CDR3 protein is CASSFTSGYEQYF. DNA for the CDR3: TGCGCCAGCAGCTTTACTAGCGGCTACGAGCAGTACTTC.

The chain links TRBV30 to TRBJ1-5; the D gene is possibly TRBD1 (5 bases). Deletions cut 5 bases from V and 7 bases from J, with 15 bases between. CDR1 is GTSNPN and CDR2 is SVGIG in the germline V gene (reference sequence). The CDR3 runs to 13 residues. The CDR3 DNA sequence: TGTGCCTGGGGGCCCGGGACGGGGCAGCCCCAGCATTTT. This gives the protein CAWGPGTGQPQHF.

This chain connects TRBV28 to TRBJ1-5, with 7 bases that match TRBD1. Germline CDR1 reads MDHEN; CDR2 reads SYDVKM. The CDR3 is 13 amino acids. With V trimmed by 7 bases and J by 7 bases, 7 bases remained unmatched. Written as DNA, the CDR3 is TGTGCCAGCAAGGGCAGGGGGGTACAGCCCCAGCATTTT. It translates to CASKGRGVQPQHF.

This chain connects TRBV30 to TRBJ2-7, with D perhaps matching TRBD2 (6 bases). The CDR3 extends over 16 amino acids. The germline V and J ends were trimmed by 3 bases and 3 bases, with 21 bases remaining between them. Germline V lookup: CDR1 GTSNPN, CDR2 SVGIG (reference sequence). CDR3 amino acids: CAWRDGRGPKIYEQYF. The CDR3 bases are TGTGCCTGGAGAGACGGGAGAGGCCCAAAGATCTACGAGCAGTACTTC.

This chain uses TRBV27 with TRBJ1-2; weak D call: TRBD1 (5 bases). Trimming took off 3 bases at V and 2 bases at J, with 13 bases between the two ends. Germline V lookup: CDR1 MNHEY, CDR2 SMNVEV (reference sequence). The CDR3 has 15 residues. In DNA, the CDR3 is TGTGCCAGCAGTTTCCGTGGCCGGGGGAACTATGGCTACACCTTC. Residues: CASSFRGRGNYGYTF.

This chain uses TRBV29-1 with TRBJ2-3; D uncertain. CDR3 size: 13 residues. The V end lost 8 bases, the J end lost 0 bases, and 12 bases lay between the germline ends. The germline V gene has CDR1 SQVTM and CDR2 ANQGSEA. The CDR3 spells CSMTTLSTDTQYF. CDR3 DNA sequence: TGCAGCATGACCACGCTTAGCACAGATACGCAGTATTTT.

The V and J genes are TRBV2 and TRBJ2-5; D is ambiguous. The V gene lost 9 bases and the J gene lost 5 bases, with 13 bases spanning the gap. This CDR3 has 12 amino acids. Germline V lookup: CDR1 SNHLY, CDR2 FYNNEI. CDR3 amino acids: CASYTTRETQYF. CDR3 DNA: TGTGCCAGTTATACTACCCGGGAGACCCAGTACTTC. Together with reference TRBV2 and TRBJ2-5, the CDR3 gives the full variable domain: EPEVTQTPSHQVTQMGQEVILRCVPISNHLYFYWYRQILGQKVEFLVSFYNNEISEKSEIFDDQFSVERPDGSNFTLKIRSTKLEDSAMYFCASYTTRETQYFGPGTRLLVL.

The CDR3 DNA reads as TGTGCCTGGTCATCGGACAGGGGGATAGAGACCCAGTACTTC. Its protein product is CAWSSDRGIETQYF. The V call is TRBV30, the J call TRBJ2-5; 10 bases are shared with TRBD1. CDR1 and CDR2 (germline): GTSNPN, SVGIG (reference sequence). CDR3 length equals 14 residues. J was trimmed by 4 bases and V by 5 bases; bases with no gene match: 7.

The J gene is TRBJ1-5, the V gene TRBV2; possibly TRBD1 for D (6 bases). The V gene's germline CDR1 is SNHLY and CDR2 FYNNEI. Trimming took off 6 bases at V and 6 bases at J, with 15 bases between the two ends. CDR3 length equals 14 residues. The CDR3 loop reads CASRLRGQGQPQHF. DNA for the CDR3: TGTGCCAGCAGGCTCAGGGGACAAGGTCAGCCCCAGCATTTT.

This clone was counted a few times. DNA of the CDR3: TGCAGCGGGAGGGACAGTGACCGCCTTGGTGAAGCTTTCTTT. This gives the protein CSGRDSDRLGEAFF. The rearrangement joins TRBV29-1 to TRBJ1-1, with 7 bases aligning to TRBD1. CDR3 length: 14 residues. CDR1 is SQVTM, CDR2 ANQGSEA, per germline. The V and J ends lost 7 bases and 7 bases, in that order; junction bases with no gene match: 15.

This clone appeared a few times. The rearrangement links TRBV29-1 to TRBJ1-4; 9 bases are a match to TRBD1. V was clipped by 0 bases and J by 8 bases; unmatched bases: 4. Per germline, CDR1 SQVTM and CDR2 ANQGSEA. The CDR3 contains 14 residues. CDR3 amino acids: CSVEEGQGIEKLFF. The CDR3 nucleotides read TGCAGCGTTGAAGAGGGACAGGGTATCGAAAAACTGTTTTTT.

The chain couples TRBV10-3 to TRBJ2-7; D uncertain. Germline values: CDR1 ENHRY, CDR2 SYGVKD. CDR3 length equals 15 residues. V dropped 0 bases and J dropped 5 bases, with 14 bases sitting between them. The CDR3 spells CAISESSSQSDEQYF. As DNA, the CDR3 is TGTGCCATCAGTGAGTCGTCGAGCCAGAGCGACGAGCAGTACTTC.

CDR3 nucleotides: TGTGCCAGCAGCGCGGGACAGGGGTACACTGAAGCTTTCTTT. This gives the protein CASSAGQGYTEAFF. The V gene is TRBV11-2, the J gene TRBJ1-1; 10 bases map to TRBD1. This CDR3 region has 14 residues. V gave up 5 bases and J gave up 3 bases; unmatched junction bases: 3. Germline V gene data show CDR1 as SGHAT and CDR2 as FQNNGV.

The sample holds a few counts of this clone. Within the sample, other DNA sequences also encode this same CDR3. DNA for the CDR3: TGCAGCGTTGTTGGCACTGAAGCTTTCTTT. This sequence encodes CSVVGTEAFF. This rearrangement joins TRBV29-1 to TRBJ1-1; D unresolved. This CDR3 is built from 10 residues. Germline V lookup: CDR1 SQVTM, CDR2 ANQGSEA. V was cut by 4 bases and J by 4 bases, with 4 bases left in between. Full variable domain (missing parts from reference TRBV29-1 and TRBJ1-1): SAVISQKPSRDICQRGTSLTIQCQVDSQVTMMFWYRQQPGQSLTLIATANQGSEATYESGFVIDKFPISRPNLTFSTLTVSNMSPEDSSIYLCSVVGTEAFFGQGTRLTVV.